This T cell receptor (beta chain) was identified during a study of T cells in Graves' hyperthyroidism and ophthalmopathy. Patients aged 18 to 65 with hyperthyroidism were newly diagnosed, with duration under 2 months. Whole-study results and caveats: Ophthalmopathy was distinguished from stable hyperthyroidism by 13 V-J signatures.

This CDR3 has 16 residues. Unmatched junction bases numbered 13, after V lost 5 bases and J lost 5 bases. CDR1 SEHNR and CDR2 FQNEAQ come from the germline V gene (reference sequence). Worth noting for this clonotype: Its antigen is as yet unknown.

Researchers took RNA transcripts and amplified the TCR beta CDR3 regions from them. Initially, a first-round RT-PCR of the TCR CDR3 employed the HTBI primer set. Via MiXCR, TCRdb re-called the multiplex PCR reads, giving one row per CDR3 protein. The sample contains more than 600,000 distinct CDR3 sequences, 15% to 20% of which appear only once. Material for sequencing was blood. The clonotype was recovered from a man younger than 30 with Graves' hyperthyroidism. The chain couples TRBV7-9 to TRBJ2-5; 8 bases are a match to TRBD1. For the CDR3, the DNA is TGTGCCAGCAGCCAGTGGGGAGGACAGGGCCGGGAGACCCAGTACTTC. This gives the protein CASSQWGGQGRETQYF.